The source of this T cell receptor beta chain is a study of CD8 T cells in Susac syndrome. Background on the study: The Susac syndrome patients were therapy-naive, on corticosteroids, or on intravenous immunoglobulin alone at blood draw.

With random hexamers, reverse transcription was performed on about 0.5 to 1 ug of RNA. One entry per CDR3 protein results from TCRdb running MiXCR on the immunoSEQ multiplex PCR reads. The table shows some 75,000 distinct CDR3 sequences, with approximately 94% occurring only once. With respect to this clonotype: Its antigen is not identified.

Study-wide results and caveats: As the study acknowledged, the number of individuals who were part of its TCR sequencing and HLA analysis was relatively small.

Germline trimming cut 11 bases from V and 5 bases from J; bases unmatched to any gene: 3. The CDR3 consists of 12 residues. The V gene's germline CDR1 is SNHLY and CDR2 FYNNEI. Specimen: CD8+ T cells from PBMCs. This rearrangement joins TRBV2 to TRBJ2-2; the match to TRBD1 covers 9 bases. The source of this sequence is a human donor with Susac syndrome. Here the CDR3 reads CAGQGLTGELFF. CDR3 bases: TGTGCCGGACAGGGGTTGACCGGGGAGCTGTTTTTT.